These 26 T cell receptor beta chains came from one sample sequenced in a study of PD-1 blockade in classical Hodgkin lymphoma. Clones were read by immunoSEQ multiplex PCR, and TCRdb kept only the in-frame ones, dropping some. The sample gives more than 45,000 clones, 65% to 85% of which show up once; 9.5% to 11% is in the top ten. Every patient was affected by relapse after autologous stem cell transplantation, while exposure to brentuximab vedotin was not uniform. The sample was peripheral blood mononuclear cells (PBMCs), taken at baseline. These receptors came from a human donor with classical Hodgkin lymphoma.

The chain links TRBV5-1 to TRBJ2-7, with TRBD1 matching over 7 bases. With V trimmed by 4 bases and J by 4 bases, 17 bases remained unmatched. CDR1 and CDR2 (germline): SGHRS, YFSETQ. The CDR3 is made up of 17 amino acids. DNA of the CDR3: TGCGCCAGCAGCCAACCCGAAAGACAGGGAGTGAAGTACGAGCAGTACTTC. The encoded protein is CASSQPERQGVKYEQYF.

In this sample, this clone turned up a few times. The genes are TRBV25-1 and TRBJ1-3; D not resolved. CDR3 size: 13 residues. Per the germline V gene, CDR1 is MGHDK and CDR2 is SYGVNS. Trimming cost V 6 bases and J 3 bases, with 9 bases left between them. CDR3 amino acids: CASSVGSGNTIYF. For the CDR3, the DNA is TGTGCCAGCAGCGTAGGGAGTGGAAACACCATATATTTT.

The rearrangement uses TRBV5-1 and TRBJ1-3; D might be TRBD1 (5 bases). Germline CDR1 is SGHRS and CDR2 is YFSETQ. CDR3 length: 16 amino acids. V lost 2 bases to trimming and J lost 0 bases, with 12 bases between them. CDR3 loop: CASSFSDIRSGNTIYF. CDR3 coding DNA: TGCGCCAGCAGCTTCTCGGACATCCGCTCTGGAAACACCATATATTTT. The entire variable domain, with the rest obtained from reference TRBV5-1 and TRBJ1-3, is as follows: KAGVTQTPRYLIKTRGQQVTLSCSPISGHRSVSWYQQTPGQGLQFLFEYFSETQRNKGNFPGRFSGRQFSNSRSEMNVSTLELGDSALYLCASSFSDIRSGNTIYFGEGSWLTVV.

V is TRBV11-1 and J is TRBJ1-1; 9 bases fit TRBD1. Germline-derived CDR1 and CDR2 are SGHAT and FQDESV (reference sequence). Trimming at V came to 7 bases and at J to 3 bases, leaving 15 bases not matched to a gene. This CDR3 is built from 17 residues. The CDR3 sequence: CASTHLLGQGLDTEAFF. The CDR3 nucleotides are TGTGCCAGCACCCATCTACTTGGACAGGGGTTGGACACTGAAGCTTTCTTT.

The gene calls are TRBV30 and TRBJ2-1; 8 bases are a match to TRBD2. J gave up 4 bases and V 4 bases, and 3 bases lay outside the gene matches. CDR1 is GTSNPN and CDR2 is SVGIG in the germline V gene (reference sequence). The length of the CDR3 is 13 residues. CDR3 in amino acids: CAWTSGLYNEQFF. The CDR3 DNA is TGTGCCTGGACTAGCGGGCTGTACAATGAGCAGTTCTTC.

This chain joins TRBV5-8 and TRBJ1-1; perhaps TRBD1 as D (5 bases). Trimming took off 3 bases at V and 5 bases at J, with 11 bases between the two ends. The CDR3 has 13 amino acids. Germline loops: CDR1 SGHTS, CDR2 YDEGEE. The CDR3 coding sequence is TGTGCCAGCAGCTCCCAGGGAGGGACTGAAGCTTTCTTT. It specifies CASSSQGGTEAFF. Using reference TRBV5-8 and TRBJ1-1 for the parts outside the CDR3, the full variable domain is EAGVTQSPTHLIKTRGQQATLRCSPISGHTSVYWYQQALGLGLQFLLWYDEGEERNRGNFPPRFSGRQFPNYSSELNVNALELEDSALYLCASSSQGGTEAFFGQGTRLTVV.

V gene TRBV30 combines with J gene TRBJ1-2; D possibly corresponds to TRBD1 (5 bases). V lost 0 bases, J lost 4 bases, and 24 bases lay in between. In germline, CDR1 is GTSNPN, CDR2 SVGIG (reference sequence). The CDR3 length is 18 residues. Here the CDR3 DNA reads TGTGCCTGGAGTGTCGGCGGGGCAGGGATGACTCGGGGCTATGGCTACACCTTC. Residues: CAWSVGGAGMTRGYGYTF. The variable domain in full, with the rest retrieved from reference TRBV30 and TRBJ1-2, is SQTIHQWPATLVQPVGSPLSLECTVEGTSNPNLYWYRQAAGRGLQLLFYSVGIGQISSEVPQNLSASRPQDRQFILSSKKLLLSDSGFYLCAWSVGGAGMTRGYGYTFGSGTRLTVV.

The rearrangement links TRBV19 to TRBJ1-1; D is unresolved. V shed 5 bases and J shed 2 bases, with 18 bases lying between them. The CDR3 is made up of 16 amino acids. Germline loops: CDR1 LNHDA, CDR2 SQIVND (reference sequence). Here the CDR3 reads CASSPLPGQVNTEAFF. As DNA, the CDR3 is TGTGCCAGTAGTCCCCTACCGGGCCAGGTTAACACTGAAGCTTTCTTT.

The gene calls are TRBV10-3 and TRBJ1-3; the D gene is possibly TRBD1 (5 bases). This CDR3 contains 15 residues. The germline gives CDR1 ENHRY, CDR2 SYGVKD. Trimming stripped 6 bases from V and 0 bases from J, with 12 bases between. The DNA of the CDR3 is TGTGCCATCAGGTCAGGGACGGCCTCTGGAAACACCATATATTTT. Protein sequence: CAIRSGTASGNTIYF.

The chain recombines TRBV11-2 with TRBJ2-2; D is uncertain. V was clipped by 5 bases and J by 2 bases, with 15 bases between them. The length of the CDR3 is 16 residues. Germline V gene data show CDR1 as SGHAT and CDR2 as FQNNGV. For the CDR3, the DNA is TGTGCCAGCAGCCGTCCCTCATGGGTAAACACCGGGGAGCTGTTTTTT. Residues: CASSRPSWVNTGELFF.

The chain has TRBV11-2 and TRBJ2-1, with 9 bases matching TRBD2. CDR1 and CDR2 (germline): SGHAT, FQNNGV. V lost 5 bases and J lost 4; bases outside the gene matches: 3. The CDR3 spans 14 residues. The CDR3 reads CASSPSGTYNEQFF. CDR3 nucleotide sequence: TGTGCCAGCAGCCCTAGCGGGACTTACAATGAGCAGTTCTTC. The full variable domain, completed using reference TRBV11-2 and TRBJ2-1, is EAGVAQSPRYKIIEKRQSVAFWCNPISGHATLYWYQQILGQGPKLLIQFQNNGVVDDSQLPKDRFSAERLKGVDSTLKIQPAKLEDSAVYLCASSPSGTYNEQFFGPGTRLTVL.

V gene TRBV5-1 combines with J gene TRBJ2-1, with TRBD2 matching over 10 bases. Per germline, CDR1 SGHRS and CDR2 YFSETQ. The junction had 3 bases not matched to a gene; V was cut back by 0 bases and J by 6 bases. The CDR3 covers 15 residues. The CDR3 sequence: CASSLASGGANEQFF. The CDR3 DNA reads TGCGCCAGCAGCTTGGCCAGCGGGGGGGCCAATGAGCAGTTCTTC.

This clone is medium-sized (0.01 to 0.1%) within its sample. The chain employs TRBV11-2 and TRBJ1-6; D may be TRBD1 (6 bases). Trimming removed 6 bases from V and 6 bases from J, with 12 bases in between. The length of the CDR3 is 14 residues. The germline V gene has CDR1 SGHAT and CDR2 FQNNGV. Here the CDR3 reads CASSYTGTNSPLHF. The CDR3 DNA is TGTGCCAGCAGTTATACAGGGACTAATTCACCCCTCCACTTT.

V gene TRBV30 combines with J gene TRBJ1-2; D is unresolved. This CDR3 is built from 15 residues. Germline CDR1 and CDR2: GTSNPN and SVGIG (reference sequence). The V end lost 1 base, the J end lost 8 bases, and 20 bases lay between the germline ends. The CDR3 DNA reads TGTGCCTGGAGTGCTATGAGTCAGAGCGTAAGGGGCTACACCTTC. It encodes CAWSAMSQSVRGYTF.

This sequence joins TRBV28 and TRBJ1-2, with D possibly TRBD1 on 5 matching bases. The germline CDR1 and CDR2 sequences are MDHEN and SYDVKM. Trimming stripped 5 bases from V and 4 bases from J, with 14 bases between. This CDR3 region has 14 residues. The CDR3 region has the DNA TGTGCCAGCAGTCGACGAGGCACAGGCTATGGCTACACCTTC. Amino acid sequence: CASSRRGTGYGYTF.

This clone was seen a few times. The CDR3 loop reads CASSVRGSYNEQFF. CDR3 DNA: TGTGCCAGCAGCGTACGGGGCTCCTACAATGAGCAGTTCTTC. This chain uses TRBV9 with TRBJ2-1; possibly TRBD2 for D (5 bases). Trimming took 1 base from V and 0 from J, leaving 5 bases between them. This CDR3 region has 14 residues. Per germline, CDR1 SGDLS and CDR2 YYNGEE.

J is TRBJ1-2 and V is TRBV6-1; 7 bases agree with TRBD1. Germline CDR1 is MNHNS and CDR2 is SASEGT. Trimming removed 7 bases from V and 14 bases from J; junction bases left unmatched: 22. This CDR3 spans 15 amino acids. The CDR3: CASNPTGAAPSARTF. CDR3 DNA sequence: TGTGCCAGCAACCCTACAGGGGCCGCGCCGTCTGCTAGGACCTTC.

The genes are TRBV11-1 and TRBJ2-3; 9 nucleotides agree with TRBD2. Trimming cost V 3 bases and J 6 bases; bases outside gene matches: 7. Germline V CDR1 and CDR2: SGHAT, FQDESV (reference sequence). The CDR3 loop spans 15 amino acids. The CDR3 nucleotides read TGTGCCAGCAGCTTGACAGCGGGGGGTGGGGATACGCAGTATTTT. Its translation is CASSLTAGGGDTQYF.

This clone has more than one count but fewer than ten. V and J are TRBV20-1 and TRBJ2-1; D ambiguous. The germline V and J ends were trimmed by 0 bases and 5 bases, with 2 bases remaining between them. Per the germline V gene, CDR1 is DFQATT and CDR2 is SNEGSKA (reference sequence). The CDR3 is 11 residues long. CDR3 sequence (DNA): TGCAGTGCTAGAGATCACAATGAGCAGTTCTTC. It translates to CSARDHNEQFF.

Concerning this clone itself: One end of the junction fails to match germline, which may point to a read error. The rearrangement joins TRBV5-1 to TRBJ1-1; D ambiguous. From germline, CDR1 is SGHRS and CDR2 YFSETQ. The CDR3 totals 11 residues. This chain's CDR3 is CASSFGNEAFF. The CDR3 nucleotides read TGTGCCAGCAGCTTCGGGAACGAAGCTTTCTTT. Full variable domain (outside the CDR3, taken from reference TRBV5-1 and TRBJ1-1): KAGVTQTPRYLIKTRGQQVTLSCSPISGHRSVSWYQQTPGQGLQFLFEYFSETQRNKGNFPGRFSGRQFSNSRSEMNVSTLELGDSALYLCASSFGNEAFFGQGTRLTVV.

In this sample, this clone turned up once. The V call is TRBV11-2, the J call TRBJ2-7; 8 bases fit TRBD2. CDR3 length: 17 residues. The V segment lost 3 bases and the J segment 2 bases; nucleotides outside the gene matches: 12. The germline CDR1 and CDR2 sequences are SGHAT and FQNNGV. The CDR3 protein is CASSLEGPTSGPYEQYF. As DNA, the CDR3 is TGTGCCAGCAGCTTGGAGGGACCCACTAGCGGACCCTACGAGCAGTACTTC.

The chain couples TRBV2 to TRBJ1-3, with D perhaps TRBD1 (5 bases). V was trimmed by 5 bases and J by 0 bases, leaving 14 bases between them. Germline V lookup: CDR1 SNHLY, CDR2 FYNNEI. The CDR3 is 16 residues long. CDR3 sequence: CASSPLQGPSGNTIYF. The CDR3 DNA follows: TGTGCCAGCAGTCCTCTCCAGGGACCCTCTGGAAACACCATATATTTT.

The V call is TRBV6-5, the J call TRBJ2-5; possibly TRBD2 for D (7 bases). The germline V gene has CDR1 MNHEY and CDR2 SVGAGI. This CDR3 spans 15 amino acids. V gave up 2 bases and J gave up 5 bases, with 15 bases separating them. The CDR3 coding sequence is TGTGCCAGCAGTTACAGGGGGGAGGGTGACGAGACCCAGTACTTC. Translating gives CASSYRGEGDETQYF.

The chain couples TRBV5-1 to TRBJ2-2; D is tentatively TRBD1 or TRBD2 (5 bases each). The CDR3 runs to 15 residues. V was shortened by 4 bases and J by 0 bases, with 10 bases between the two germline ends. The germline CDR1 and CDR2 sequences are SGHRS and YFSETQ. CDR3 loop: CASSPGTANTGELFF. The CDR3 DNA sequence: TGCGCCAGCAGCCCCGGGACGGCGAACACCGGGGAGCTGTTTTTT. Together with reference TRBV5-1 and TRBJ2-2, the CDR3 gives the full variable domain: KAGVTQTPRYLIKTRGQQVTLSCSPISGHRSVSWYQQTPGQGLQFLFEYFSETQRNKGNFPGRFSGRQFSNSRSEMNVSTLELGDSALYLCASSPGTANTGELFFGEGSRLTVL.

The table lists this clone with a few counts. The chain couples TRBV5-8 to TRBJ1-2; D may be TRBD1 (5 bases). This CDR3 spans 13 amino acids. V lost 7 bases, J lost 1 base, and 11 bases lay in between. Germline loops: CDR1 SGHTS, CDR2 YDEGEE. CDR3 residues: CASLADNNYGYTF. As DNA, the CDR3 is TGTGCCAGCCTAGCGGACAATAACTATGGCTACACCTTC.

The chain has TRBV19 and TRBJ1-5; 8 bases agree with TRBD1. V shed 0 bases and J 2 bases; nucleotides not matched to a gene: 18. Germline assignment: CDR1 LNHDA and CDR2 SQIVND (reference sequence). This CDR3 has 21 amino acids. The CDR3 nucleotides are TGTGCCAGTAGTATAGATCCCCGGGACAGGCTTACAAAGGTAGGCAATCAGCCCCAGCATTTT. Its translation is CASSIDPRDRLTKVGNQPQHF.